This T cell receptor beta chain originates from a study of T cell changes during pregnancy in multiple sclerosis (dated by TCRdb to between 2018 and 2021). General notes on the study: The study examined how the T cell repertoire changed over the course of pregnancy in women with multiple sclerosis.

V ends up 4 bases short and J 4 bases short, with an unmatched junction base count of 6. From cysteine to phenylalanine, the CDR3 is 14 amino acids long. The read is trimmed to its CDR3 DNA, 42 bases read in frame from base 1. From a lookup of the germline V gene, CDR1 and CDR2 are MGHDK and SYGVNS. Receptors were amplified or captured by the immunoSEQ multiplex PCR assay. Here the immuneACCESS table is served through TCRdb, limited to in-frame sequences with V and J called. Missing clones are a known gap in these copies; in checked studies unresolved V genes cover under half, and the rest lacks a known reason. Counted in this sample were about 51,000 clones; roughly 92% of them appeared once. Approximately 0.62% of the sample comes from the top ten. In regard to this clone: There is no known antigen for this receptor. No base quality values were provided; no much bigger clone lies one nucleotide off.

The specimen was CD4+ T cells from peripheral blood mononuclear cells, collected in the third trimester of pregnancy. The sequence is built from TRBV25-1 and TRBJ2-7, with 8 junctional bases fitting TRBD1. The receptor comes from a female donor with multiple sclerosis, enrolled in a pregnancy study. The DNA reads TGTGCCAGCAGTGTAGCAGGGGGCGGATACGAGCAGTACTTC. This codes for CASSVAGGGYEQYF.